This T cell receptor (beta chain) was recorded in a study of shared clonotypes between healthy human individuals. CDR3 length: 15 residues. Germline loops: CDR1 SNHLY, CDR2 FYNNEI. V lost 6 bases to trimming and J lost 2 bases, with 16 bases between them. Method: immunoSEQ multiplex PCR; TCRdb's copy keeps in-frame clones and lacks some. The table lists around 2,000,000 clones, around 95% of them singletons. The chain carries TRBV2 and TRBJ1-2, with D maybe TRBD1 (6 bases). Sequencing was done on a sample of naive CD4+ T cells sorted from blood. Stated subset: CD45RA+ positively selected. This TCR came from a young man in good health. CDR3 nucleotides: TGTGCCAGCAGGGCAGATACAGGGCCCAACTATGGCTACACCTTC. Its protein product is CASRADTGPNYGYTF.